Given below is one T cell receptor beta chain in context. The antigen is unknown. One end of the junction is discordant with germline, which a read error may explain. This sample was included in a study of cytomegalovirus exposure and HLA in healthy donors. Study findings and constraints: Roughly uniform depth of sequencing across donors was assumed in presence/absence analyses. Clonal expansion, a later analysis showed, was greater in HLA-associated TCR beta chains than in equally common others. TCR beta V- and J-gene trimming was later associated with a missense DCLRE1C variant. Data from an earlier analysis indicated that most TCR beta V segments were productive either about 87% or about 30% of the time.

The PCR had 60 Vbeta and 13 Jbeta primers. TCRdb keeps only in-frame clones here, not all; method: immunoSEQ multiplex PCR. The data contain about 120,000 clones, about three quarters of them singletons. Germline CDR1 GTSNPN, CDR2 SVGIG (reference sequence). The CDR3 contains 12 residues. The chain links TRBV30 to TRBJ2-7; possibly TRBD2 for D (7 bases). The clonotype originates from a woman in her thirties or forties in good health and CMV-seropositive. The sample consisted of PBMCs. CDR3 nucleotides: TGTGCCGGGAGGGGGGGGTGGAACGAGCAGTACTTC. It is translated as CAGRGGWNEQYF.